This T cell receptor delta chain was profiled in a study of Vδ1+ human thymocytes. On this clone itself: Its antigen is as yet unknown.

Sequences come from RNA converted to cDNA by reverse transcription. Pooled V-gene forward primers with one constant-region reverse primer generated the CDR3 amplicons by multiplex PCR. TCRdb applied CATT to the multiplex PCR reads for clone calling. The sample carries roughly 56,000 delta-chain clones, over 13% recorded once. Points from the study as a whole: Despite high sort purity, about a fifth of thymic T cell receptor delta sequences were Vdelta2. In the thymus, TRG and TRD repertoires looked highly polyclonal with Gaussian CDR3 lengths.

Per the germline V gene, CDR1 is TSWWSYY and CDR2 is QGS. The CDR3 runs 17 residues. The V end lost 0 bases, the J end lost 8 bases, and 22 bases lay between the germline ends. This TCR was sampled from a girl under three years old who had congenital heart surgery. Sequenced input: Vdelta1+ gamma-delta thymocytes from the thymus. Subset in this sample: FACS-sorted CD3+ TCRalphabeta- TCRVdelta1+ TCRVdelta2- thymocytes. The V gene is TRDV1, the J gene TRDJ1; possibly TRDD3 for D (6 bases). CDR3 in DNA: TGTGCTCTTGGGGAACTGTTCGGCGTCTGGGGCTCCGGGAAACTCATCTTT. The encoded protein is CALGELFGVWGSGKLIF.